A selection of T cell receptor beta chains follows, all from one sample in a study of T-cell memory formation after mild COVID-19. TCRdb reprocessed the 5' RACE reads via MiXCR and lists one record per CDR3 protein. The sample consists of roughly 110,000 distinct CDR3 sequences, roughly an eighth of them appearing once. The sample comprised PBMCs or a T cell subset sorted from them (not recorded which). These receptors were taken from an adult woman who had mild COVID-19 (a few samples of this study predate the infection). Cell type and time point are not known. CDR3s include the opening cysteine and the closing phenylalanine or tryptophan.

v_call	j_call	cdr3_aa
TRBV7-3	TRBJ2-5	CASSFMAGAQETQYF
TRBV4-1	TRBJ2-1	CASSQGGQGARNEQFF
TRBV7-2	TRBJ1-1	CASSQGDTEAFF
TRBV6-4	TRBJ2-2	CASSATRDTTGELFF
TRBV24-1	TRBJ2-3	CATMGGSADTQYF
TRBV7-8	TRBJ1-4	CASSPRTAGREKLFF
TRBV24-1	TRBJ1-1	CAIDRRQANTEAFF
TRBV7-6	TRBJ2-5	CASSPMAQEKTQYF
TRBV7-2	TRBJ2-7	CASSSRTSGAYEQYF
TRBV6-5	TRBJ2-1	CASKGDYLINEQFF
TRBV12-3/TRBV12-4	TRBJ2-1	CASSPEGVGDNEQFF
TRBV7-9	TRBJ2-7	CASSGRGSYEQYF
TRBV12-3/TRBV12-4	TRBJ2-1	CASSLLGGSYNEQFF
TRBV4-3	TRBJ2-1	CASSLTPGGEQFF
TRBV3-1	TRBJ2-1	CASSQAGTGGDNEQFF
TRBV11-2	TRBJ2-1	CASSSGEGLTYNEQFF
TRBV27	TRBJ2-7	CASSLDTGVAREQYF
TRBV29-1	TRBJ2-7	CSAVGAGRYEQYF
TRBV21-1	TRBJ2-7	CASSKIGGRDSYEQYF
TRBV3-1	TRBJ2-2	CASSQGLTGELFF
TRBV4-1	TRBJ2-7	CASSQIGGLRPIFSYEQYF
TRBV24-1	TRBJ2-1	CATSDLMTGTRNYNEQFF
TRBV7-9	TRBJ2-1	CASSAPGAGGFYEQFF
TRBV29-1	TRBJ1-1	CSVGATGWDTEAFF
TRBV12-3/TRBV12-4	TRBJ2-1	CASSSRQVGEQFF
TRBV12-3/TRBV12-4	TRBJ2-2	CASTHLRNINTGELFF
TRBV15	TRBJ2-5	CATSRTTGGLETQYF
TRBV3-1	TRBJ2-2	CASSLDRGRKSGELFF
TRBV11-3	TRBJ2-1	CASSRTLEGYNEQFF
TRBV20-1	TRBJ2-5	CSARRRAGAEETQYF
TRBV15	TRBJ2-3	CATSRGPDGTDTQYF
TRBV3-1	TRBJ2-7	CASSQDLGRTYEQYF
TRBV4-3	TRBJ1-1	CASSNQGGSTEAFF
TRBV29-1	TRBJ2-1	CSVVYHGGNEQFF
TRBV13	TRBJ2-1	CASTKKGAPYNEQFF
TRBV7-9	TRBJ2-3	CASSLGVPAFLADTQYF
TRBV6-5	TRBJ2-3	CASSYSRPVGTDTQYF
TRBV6-1	TRBJ2-7	CASIRTIYEQYF
TRBV20-1	TRBJ2-7	CSARVFPSQREGPQYF
TRBV20-1	TRBJ1-5	CSASSTGEFSNQPQHF
TRBV6-2/TRBV6-3	TRBJ2-7	CASSTRDGLYEQYF
TRBV20-1	TRBJ2-7	CSGREGGEQYF